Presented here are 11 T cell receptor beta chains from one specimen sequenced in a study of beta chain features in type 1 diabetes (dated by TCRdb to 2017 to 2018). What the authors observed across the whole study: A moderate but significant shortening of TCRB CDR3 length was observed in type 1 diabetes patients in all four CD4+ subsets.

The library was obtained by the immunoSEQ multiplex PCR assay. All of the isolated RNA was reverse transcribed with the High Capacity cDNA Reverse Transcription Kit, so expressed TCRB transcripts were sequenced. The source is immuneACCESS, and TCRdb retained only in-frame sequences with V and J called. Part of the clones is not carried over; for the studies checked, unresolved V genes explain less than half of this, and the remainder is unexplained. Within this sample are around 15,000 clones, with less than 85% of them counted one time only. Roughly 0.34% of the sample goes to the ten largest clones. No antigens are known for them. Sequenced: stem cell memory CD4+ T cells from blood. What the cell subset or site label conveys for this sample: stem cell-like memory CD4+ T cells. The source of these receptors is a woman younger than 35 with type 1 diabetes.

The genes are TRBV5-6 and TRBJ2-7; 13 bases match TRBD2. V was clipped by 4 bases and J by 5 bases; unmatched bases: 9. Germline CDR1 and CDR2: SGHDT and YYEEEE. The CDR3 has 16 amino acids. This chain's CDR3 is CASSPGLAGVVDEQYV. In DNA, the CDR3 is TGTGCCAGCAGCCCCGGACTAGCGGGAGTTGTGGACGAGCAGTACGTC.

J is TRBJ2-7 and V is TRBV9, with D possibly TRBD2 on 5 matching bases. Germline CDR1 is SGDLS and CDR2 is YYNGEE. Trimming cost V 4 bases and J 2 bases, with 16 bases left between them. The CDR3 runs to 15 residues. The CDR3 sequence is CASSPEMRGTYEQYF. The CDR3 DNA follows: TGTGCCAGCAGCCCCGAGATGAGAGGGACCTACGAGCAGTACTTC.

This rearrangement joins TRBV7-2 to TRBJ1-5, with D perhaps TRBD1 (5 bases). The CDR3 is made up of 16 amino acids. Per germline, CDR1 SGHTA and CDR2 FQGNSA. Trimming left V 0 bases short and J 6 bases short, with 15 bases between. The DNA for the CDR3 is TGTGCCAGCAGCTTAGCTGGGACGGTCGGGGGTCAGCCCCAGCATTTT. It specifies CASSLAGTVGGQPQHF.

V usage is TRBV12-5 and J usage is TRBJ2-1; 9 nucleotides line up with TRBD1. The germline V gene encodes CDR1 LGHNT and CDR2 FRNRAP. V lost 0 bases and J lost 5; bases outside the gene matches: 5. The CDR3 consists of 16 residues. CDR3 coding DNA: TGTGCTAGTGGTTTGGTACTCGGACAGGGGAACAATGAGCAGTTCTTC. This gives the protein CASGLVLGQGNNEQFF.

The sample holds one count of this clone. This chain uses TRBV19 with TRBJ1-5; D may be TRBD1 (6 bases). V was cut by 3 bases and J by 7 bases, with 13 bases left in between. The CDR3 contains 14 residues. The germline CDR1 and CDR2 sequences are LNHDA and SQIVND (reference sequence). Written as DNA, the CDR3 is TGTGCCAGTAGTATTAGGGGGTTGGAACAGCCCCAGCATTTT. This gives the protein CASSIRGLEQPQHF.

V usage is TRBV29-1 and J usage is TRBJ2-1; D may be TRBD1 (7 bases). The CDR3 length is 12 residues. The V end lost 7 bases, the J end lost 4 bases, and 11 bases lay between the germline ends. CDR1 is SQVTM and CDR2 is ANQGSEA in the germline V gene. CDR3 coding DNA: TGCAGCGGCGGGACAGCTTACAATGAGCAGTTCTTC. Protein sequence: CSGGTAYNEQFF.

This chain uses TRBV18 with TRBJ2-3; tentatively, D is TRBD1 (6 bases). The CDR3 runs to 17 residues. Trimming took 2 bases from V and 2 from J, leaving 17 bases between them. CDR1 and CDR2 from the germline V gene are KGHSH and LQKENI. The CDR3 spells CASSPGIQGPFTDTQYF. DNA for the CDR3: TGTGCCAGCTCACCAGGTATTCAGGGGCCCTTCACAGATACGCAGTATTTT.

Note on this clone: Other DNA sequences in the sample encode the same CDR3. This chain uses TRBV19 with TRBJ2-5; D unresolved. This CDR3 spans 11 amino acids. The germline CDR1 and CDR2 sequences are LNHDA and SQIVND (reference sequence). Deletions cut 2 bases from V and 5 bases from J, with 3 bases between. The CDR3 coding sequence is TGTGCCAGTAGTATACAGGAGACCCAGTACTTC. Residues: CASSIQETQYF.

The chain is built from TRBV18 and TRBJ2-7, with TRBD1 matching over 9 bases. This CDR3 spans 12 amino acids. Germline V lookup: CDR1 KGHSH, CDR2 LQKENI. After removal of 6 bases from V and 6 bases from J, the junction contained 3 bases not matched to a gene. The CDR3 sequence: CASSPGQGEQYF. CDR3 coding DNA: TGTGCCAGCTCGCCGGGACAGGGCGAGCAGTACTTC.

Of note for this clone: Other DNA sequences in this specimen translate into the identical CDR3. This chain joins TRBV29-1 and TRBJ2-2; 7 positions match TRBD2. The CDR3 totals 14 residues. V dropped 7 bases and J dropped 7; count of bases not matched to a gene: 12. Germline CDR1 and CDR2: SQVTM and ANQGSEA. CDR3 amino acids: CSAGRLGWGGELFF. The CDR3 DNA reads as TGCAGCGCCGGGAGGCTAGGTTGGGGCGGGGAGCTGTTTTTT.

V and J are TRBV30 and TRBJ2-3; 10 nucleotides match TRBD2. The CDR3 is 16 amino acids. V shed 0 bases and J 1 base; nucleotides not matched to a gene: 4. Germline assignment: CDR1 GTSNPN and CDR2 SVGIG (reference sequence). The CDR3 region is CAWSVGLAGGTDTQYF. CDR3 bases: TGTGCCTGGAGTGTAGGCCTAGCGGGAGGCACAGATACGCAGTATTTT.